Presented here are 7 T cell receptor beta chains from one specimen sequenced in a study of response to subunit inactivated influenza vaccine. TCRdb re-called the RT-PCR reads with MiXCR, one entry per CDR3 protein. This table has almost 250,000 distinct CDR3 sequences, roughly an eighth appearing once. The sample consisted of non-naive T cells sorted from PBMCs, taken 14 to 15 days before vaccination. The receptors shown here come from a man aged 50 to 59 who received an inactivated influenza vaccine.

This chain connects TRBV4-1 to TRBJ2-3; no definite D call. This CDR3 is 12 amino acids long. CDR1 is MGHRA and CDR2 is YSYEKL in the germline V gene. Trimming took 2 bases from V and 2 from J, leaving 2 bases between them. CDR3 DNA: TGCGCCAGCAGCCAAAACACAGATACGCAGTATTTT. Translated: CASSQNTDTQYF.

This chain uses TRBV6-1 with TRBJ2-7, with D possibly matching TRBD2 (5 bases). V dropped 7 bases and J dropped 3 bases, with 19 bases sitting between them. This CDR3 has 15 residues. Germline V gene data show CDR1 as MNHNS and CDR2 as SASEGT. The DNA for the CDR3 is TGTGCCAGCAATCGTGAGGGCGCTTCCTACTACGAGCAGTACTTC. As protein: CASNREGASYYEQYF.

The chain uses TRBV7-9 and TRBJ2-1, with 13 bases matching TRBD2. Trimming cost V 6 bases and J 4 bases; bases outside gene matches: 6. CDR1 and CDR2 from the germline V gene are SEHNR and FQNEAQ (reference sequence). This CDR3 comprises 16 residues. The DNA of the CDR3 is TGTGCCAGCAGTACTAGCGGGGGGGCCGAATACAATGAGCAGTTCTTC. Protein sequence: CASSTSGGAEYNEQFF.

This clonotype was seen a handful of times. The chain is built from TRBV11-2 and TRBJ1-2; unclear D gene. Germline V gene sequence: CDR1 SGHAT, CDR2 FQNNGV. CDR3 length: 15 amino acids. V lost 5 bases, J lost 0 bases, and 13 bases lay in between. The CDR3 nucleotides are TGTGCCAGCAGCACCCGGACGGCCGCTAACTATGGCTACACCTTC. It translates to CASSTRTAANYGYTF.

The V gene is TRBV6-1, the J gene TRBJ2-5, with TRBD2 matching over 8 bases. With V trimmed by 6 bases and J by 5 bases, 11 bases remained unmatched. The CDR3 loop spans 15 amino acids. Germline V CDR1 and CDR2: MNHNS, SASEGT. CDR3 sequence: CASSPGGGWGETQYF. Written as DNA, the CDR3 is TGTGCCAGCAGCCCCGGGGGGGGATGGGGGGAGACCCAGTACTTC.

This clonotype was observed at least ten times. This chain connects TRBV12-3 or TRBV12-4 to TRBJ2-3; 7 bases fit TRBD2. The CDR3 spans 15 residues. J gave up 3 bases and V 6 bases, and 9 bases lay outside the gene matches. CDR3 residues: CASSRGAGVTDTQYF. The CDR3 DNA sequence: TGTGCCAGCAGCCGTGGGGCGGGGGTAACAGATACGCAGTATTTT.

In DNA, the CDR3 is TGTGCCAGCTCCCTTACAGGGGGCGCGTCCACAGATACGCAGTATTTT. Encoded protein: CASSLTGGASTDTQYF. The chain carries TRBV18 and TRBJ2-3, with TRBD1 identical over 9 bases. The J segment lost 2 bases and the V segment lost 6 bases, leaving 9 bases of the junction unmatched. Germline CDR1 reads KGHSH; CDR2 reads LQKENI. CDR3 length: 16 amino acids.